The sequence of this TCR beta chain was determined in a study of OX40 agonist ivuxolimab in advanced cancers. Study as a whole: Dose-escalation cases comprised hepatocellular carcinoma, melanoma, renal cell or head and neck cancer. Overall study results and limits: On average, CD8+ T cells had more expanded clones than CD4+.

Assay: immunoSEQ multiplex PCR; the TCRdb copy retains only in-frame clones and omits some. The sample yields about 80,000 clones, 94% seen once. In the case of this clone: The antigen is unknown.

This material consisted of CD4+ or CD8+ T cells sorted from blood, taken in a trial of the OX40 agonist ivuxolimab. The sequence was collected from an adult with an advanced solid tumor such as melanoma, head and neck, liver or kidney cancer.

CDR3 region: CASSPSGREFHQPQHF. The DNA of the CDR3 is TGTGCCAGTAGTCCCTCCGGCAGGGAGTTCCATCAGCCCCAGCATTTT. The rearrangement uses TRBV19 and TRBJ1-5; maybe TRBD1 (5 bases). The CDR3 is 16 residues long. Germline values: CDR1 LNHDA, CDR2 SQIVND (reference sequence). V shed 5 bases and J shed 5 bases, with 19 bases lying between them.